This T cell receptor (beta chain) was recorded in a study of T cells in Graves' hyperthyroidism and ophthalmopathy. Study results and limitations: Most expanded thyroid clonotypes above 0.001 also appeared in blood.

The blood sample predates any ophthalmopathy symptoms, coming from first hyperthyroidism diagnosis. RNA transcripts yielded amplified TCR beta CDR3 regions. HTBI primers were the set used in a first-round RT-PCR of the TCR CDR3. A single record per CDR3 protein comes from TCRdb applying MiXCR to the multiplex PCR reads. The data contain roughly 500,000 distinct CDR3 sequences, approximately 13% of them singletons. About this clonotype: Its antigen remains unidentified.

The V gene end was trimmed by 5 bases and the J gene end by 7 bases; junction bases not matched to a gene: 8. This CDR3 contains 14 residues. Germline CDR1 and CDR2: DFQATT and SNEGSKA (reference sequence). Sample: blood. The chain combines TRBV20-1 with TRBJ2-1, with 10 bases lining up with TRBD2. The sequence derives from a woman under 40 with Graves' hyperthyroidism that later progressed to Graves' ophthalmopathy. The DNA for the CDR3 is TGCAGTGCTTTAAGCGGGAGGGCCGGTAATGAGCAGTTCTTC. It specifies CSALSGRAGNEQFF.